The rows below give T cell receptor beta chains drawn from one sample of a study of technical replicates of blood from a few donors. Clones were sequenced by immunoSEQ multiplex PCR, and TCRdb holds only the in-frame ones, with some missing. The sample has approximately 81,000 clones; approximately 95% are singletons. The sequenced material came from T cells isolated from PBMCs. All receptors derive from a human donor in good health. Both conserved end residues are part of each CDR3. The D gene is left open where the match is weak. Rows give clone size only sometimes, using once, few, many, or a class for an expanded clone.

size | J | V | D | DNA | CDR3
- | TRBJ2-1 | TRBV7-3 | TRBD2 | TGTGCCAGCAGCTACCTTTTTAGCGGGAGCTACAATGAGCAGTTCTTC | CASSYLFSGSYNEQFF
- | TRBJ2-7 | TRBV2 | TRBD2 | TGTGCCAGCAGCGCCGGGCGGGAGACGGGTTACGAGCAGTACTTC | CASSAGRETGYEQYF
- | TRBJ2-3 | TRBV10-3 | TRBD2 | TGTGCCATCACCCGCACTAGCGGGCGGACAGATACGCAGTATTTT | CAITRTSGRTDTQYF
- | TRBJ2-3 | TRBV7-3 | - | TGTGCCAGCAGCTCCATTTCAACGGTCCCTAGCACAGATACGCAGTATTTT | CASSSISTVPSTDTQYF
once | TRBJ2-1 | TRBV11-2 | TRBD2 | TGTGCCAGCAGCCTCCTAATCGCGGGGGCCTACAATGAGCAGTTCTTC | CASSLLIAGAYNEQFF
- | TRBJ2-7 | TRBV2 | - | TGTGCCAGCAGGACTGAAACGGGTAGCTCCTACGAGCAGTACTTC | CASRTETGSSYEQYF
- | TRBJ2-7 | TRBV5-6 | TRBD1 | TGTGCCAGCAGTTCACGTAGGGGGCTCTTATACGAGCAGTACTTC | CASSSRRGLLYEQYF
- | TRBJ2-3 | TRBV6-6 | TRBD2 | TGTGCCACCCGACTAGCGGCAGATACGCAGTATTTT | CATRLAADTQYF
- | TRBJ2-1 | TRBV6-5 | TRBD2 | TGTGCCAGCATCACCGGACTAGCGGGAGGTGAGCAGTTCTTC | CASITGLAGGEQFF
- | TRBJ1-4 | TRBV5-1 | TRBD1 | TGCGCCAGCAGCGGGGACAGGGCTGGTGAAAAACTGTTTTTT | CASSGDRAGEKLFF
- | TRBJ2-3 | TRBV27 | TRBD1 | TGTGCCAGCAGTAGGGTTACAGGGGGCACAGATACGCAGTATTTT | CASSRVTGGTDTQYF
- | TRBJ2-3 | TRBV4-1 | - | TGCGCCAGCAGCCAACGGGACATAAACACAGATACGCAGTATTTT | CASSQRDINTDTQYF
- | TRBJ1-5 | TRBV27 | TRBD1 | TGTGCCAGCAGTTTAGGCAGGGGGAGTCAGCCCCAGCATTTT | CASSLGRGSQPQHF
- | TRBJ2-5 | TRBV6-5 | TRBD1 | TGTGCCAGCAGAAGGACAGGGTTACAAGAGACCCAGTACTTC | CASRRTGLQETQYF
- | TRBJ2-7 | TRBV7-6 | - | TGTGCCAGCAGCGTAGGACGGGACTACGAGCAGTACTTC | CASSVGRDYEQYF
- | TRBJ2-2 | TRBV28 | - | TGTGCCAGCAGTTTATCCGTCGGTGCGAACACCGGGGAGCTGTTTTTT | CASSLSVGANTGELFF
- | TRBJ2-5 | TRBV5-1 | - | TGCGCCAGCAGCTTGGCACAGGCCCAAGAGACCCAGTACTTC | CASSLAQAQETQYF
- | TRBJ2-5 | TRBV30 | TRBD1 | TGTGCCTGGGGGACAGGGAAGGGATTGGAGACCCAGTACTTC | CAWGTGKGLETQYF
- | TRBJ1-2 | TRBV30 | TRBD1 | TGTGCCTGGAGTAAAGGACAGGATCACTATGGCTACACCTTC | CAWSKGQDHYGYTF
- | TRBJ1-4 | TRBV2 | - | TGTGCCAGCAGGGAACACCAGAGGAGCAGACTGTTTTTT | CASREHQRSRLFF
- | TRBJ2-7 | TRBV28 | TRBD1 | TGTGCCAGCAGTTTGGGACAGTCCTACGAGCAGTACTTC | CASSLGQSYEQYF
- | TRBJ2-6 | TRBV11-2 | - | TGTGCCAGCAGTCCCAGCTCTGGGGCCAACGTCCTGACTTTC | CASSPSSGANVLTF
- | TRBJ2-7 | TRBV6-1 | TRBD1 | TGTGCCAGCGACAGGGTGGACGAGCAGTACTTC | CASDRVDEQYF
- | TRBJ2-7 | TRBV7-9 | TRBD1 | TGTGCCAGCAGCGACAGACAGGGTCACGACGAGCAGTACTTC | CASSDRQGHDEQYF
- | TRBJ1-4 | TRBV2 | TRBD1 | TGTGCCAGCAGGACAGGGCGCAATGAAAAACTGTTTTTT | CASRTGRNEKLFF
- | TRBJ2-1 | TRBV11-2 | - | TGTGCCAGCAGCTTAACCGGACTCAATGAGCAGTTCTTC | CASSLTGLNEQFF
- | TRBJ1-1 | TRBV27 | - | TGTGCCACTAGACCGGGACACCTCACTGAAGCTTTCTTT | CATRPGHLTEAFF
- | TRBJ1-1 | TRBV6-5 | - | TGTGCCAGCTTACCCCACGGGGTTCAGAACACTGAAGCTTTCTTT | CASLPHGVQNTEAFF
- | TRBJ2-1 | TRBV7-9 | TRBD2 | TGTGCCAGCAGCTTAGTACTAGCGGGAGTAGGAATCGAGCAGTTCTTC | CASSLVLAGVGIEQFF
- | TRBJ1-1 | TRBV11-2 | - | TGTGCCAGCAGCTTAGCGACAGACACTGAAGCTTTCTTT | CASSLATDTEAFF
- | TRBJ2-7 | TRBV12-2 | - | TGTGCAAGTCGCTTCAGGGACAGGGGGGACGAGCAGTACTTC | CASRFRDRGDEQYF
once | TRBJ2-5 | TRBV15 | TRBD2 | TGTGCCACCAGCAGAGATTGGGAGGGGCAAGAGACCCAGTACTTC | CATSRDWEGQETQYF
- | TRBJ2-7 | TRBV5-6 | TRBD1 | TGTGCCAGCAGTGACAGGGCAGCCTACGAGCAGTACTTC | CASSDRAAYEQYF
- | TRBJ1-1 | TRBV21-1 | - | TGTGCCCGAGGGGGGGAAACTGAAGCTTTCTTT | CARGGETEAFF
- | TRBJ1-1 | TRBV9 | - | TGTGCCAGCAGCGACAGCAGGACTGAAGCTTTCTTT | CASSDSRTEAFF
- | TRBJ1-5 | TRBV4-2 | TRBD1 | TGTGCCAGCAGCCAAGAAATTAACAGGGGGGATCAGCCCCAGCATTTT | CASSQEINRGDQPQHF
- | TRBJ1-5 | TRBV30 | - | TGTGCCTGGAGCCGTCCAGACTGGATATTAGGCAATCAGCCCCAGCATTTT | CAWSRPDWILGNQPQHF
- | TRBJ1-5 | TRBV6-6 | TRBD1 | TGTGCCAGCACCGACAGGGTTTCTCAGCCCCAGCATTTT | CASTDRVSQPQHF
- | TRBJ2-3 | TRBV5-1 | - | TGCGCCAGCAGCTTGGAGTTGGTCGAGGGAGATACGCAGTATTTT | CASSLELVEGDTQYF
once | TRBJ2-1 | TRBV27 | TRBD1 | TGTGCCAGCAGTTTATCTGTGGACAGGGGCCAGTTCTTC | CASSLSVDRGQFF
- | TRBJ2-3 | TRBV28 | - | TGTGCCAGCAGTTTAGGCTTCGCGGAGCGTCGCACAGATACGCAGTATTTT | CASSLGFAERRTDTQYF
once | TRBJ2-5 | TRBV10-3 | - | TGTGCCATCAGTGAGACTAGCATGGAGACCCAGTACTTC | CAISETSMETQYF
- | TRBJ2-3 | TRBV27 | TRBD1 | TGTGCCAGCAGTTTGGGACAGACAAAGACAGATACGCAGTATTTT | CASSLGQTKTDTQYF
once | TRBJ1-1 | TRBV27 | - | TGTGCCAGCAGGGTTGGAGGGAATAGGAACACTGAAGCTTTCTTT | CASRVGGNRNTEAFF
- | TRBJ2-2 | TRBV30 | - | TGTGCCTGGAGGGTATCGCGTGGGGGCAGGGGCACCGGGGAGCTGTTTTTT | CAWRVSRGGRGTGELFF
- | TRBJ1-2 | TRBV4-1 | - | TGCGCCAGCAGCCAAGGTTACACCACTAACTATGGCTACACCTTC | CASSQGYTTNYGYTF
- | TRBJ2-7 | TRBV5-1 | TRBD1 | TGCGCCAGCAGCACGGGACAGATCGAGCAGTACTTC | CASSTGQIEQYF
- | TRBJ2-2 | TRBV9 | - | TGTGCCAGCAGCTACAGCACCGGGGAGCTGTTTTTT | CASSYSTGELFF
- | TRBJ1-5 | TRBV15 | - | TGTGCCACCAGCAGAGATATCGGTAGCAATCAGCCCCAGCATTTT | CATSRDIGSNQPQHF
- | TRBJ1-2 | TRBV5-1 | - | TGCGCCAGCAGCTTGTCGGGGGGGGATGGCTACACCTTC | CASSLSGGDGYTF
once | TRBJ1-1 | TRBV28 | TRBD1 | TGTGCCAGCAGAAATACCGGACCGGGACAGGTTACTGAAGCTTTCTTT | CASRNTGPGQVTEAFF
- | TRBJ2-7 | TRBV19 | TRBD2 | TGTGCCAGTAGTATAGGTGCTAGCGGTCCCTTCATGCACTTC | CASSIGASGPFMHF